Listed below are T cell receptor beta chains from one sample, sequenced in a study of blood T cell repertoires in COVID-19. The protocol was immunoSEQ multiplex PCR, while the TCRdb copy is restricted to in-frame clones and leaves out a portion. The sample includes 500,000 or so clones, about 90% of them seen just once. Sequences were obtained from PBMCs or T cells enriched from blood (not recorded which). These TCRs come from a woman between 18 and 30 years old who had recovered from COVID-19. CDR3s include the opening cysteine and the closing phenylalanine or tryptophan. D genes are given only for firm matches. Clone size is shown for a subset of rows, as once, few, many or a class of expanded clone.

>few|TRBV24-1|TRBJ1-3|TRBD1
CATRGQVRAYRSGNTIYF
TGTGCCACCAGGGGACAGGTGAGGGCCTACCGCTCTGGAAACACCATATATTTT
>few|TRBV30|TRBJ1-2|.
CAWRRGTLSGYTF
TGTGCCTGGAGAAGGGGTACTCTTAGTGGCTACACCTTC
>.|TRBV6-4|TRBJ2-1|.
CASSEEYTGYNEQFF
TGTGCCAGCAGCGAAGAGTATACCGGCTACAATGAGCAGTTCTTC
>.|TRBV19|TRBJ1-5|.
CAVLGSAGVNQPQHF
TGTGCCGTTTTGGGGTCCGCCGGGGTCAATCAGCCCCAGCATTTT
>.|TRBV5-4|TRBJ2-5|.
CASSLEARAFSETQYF
TGTGCCAGCAGCTTGGAGGCCAGGGCCTTTAGCGAGACCCAGTACTTC
>.|TRBV2|TRBJ2-4|.
CASSETPAGKNIQYF
TGTGCCAGCAGTGAAACGCCGGCAGGCAAAAACATTCAGTACTTC
>.|TRBV5-8|TRBJ2-7|TRBD1
CASSFYRGRFDEQYF
TGTGCCAGCAGCTTTTACAGGGGACGTTTCGACGAGCAGTACTTC
>once|TRBV18|TRBJ1-2|TRBD1
CASFSDRGGGYTF
TGTGCCAGCTTCTCGGACAGGGGAGGTGGCTACACCTTC
>.|TRBV24-1|TRBJ2-2|TRBD1
CATSDWTGDFTGELFF
TGTGCCACCAGTGATTGGACAGGGGATTTTACCGGGGAGCTGTTTTTT
>.|TRBV24-1|TRBJ1-4|.
CATSDPTGDGRTNEKLFF
TGTGCCACCAGTGACCCGACAGGTGATGGTAGGACTAATGAAAAACTGTTTTTT
>.|TRBV11-2|TRBJ1-2|TRBD1
CASTRTGNYGYTF
TGTGCCAGCACCCGGACAGGCAACTATGGCTACACCTTC
>.|TRBV30|TRBJ2-3|.
CACSLGDTRTDTQYF
TGTGCCTGCTCCCTGGGGGACACGCGCACAGATACGCAGTATTTT
>.|TRBV5-6|TRBJ1-1|TRBD1
CASSSQTGFRGILNTEAFF
TGTGCCAGCAGCTCACAGACAGGGTTCCGCGGAATACTGAACACTGAAGCTTTCTTT
>.|TRBV4-1|TRBJ1-1|.
CASSQAQSRGWTEAFF
TGCGCCAGCAGCCAAGCCCAGTCCCGGGGATGGACTGAAGCTTTCTTT
>once|TRBV4-1|TRBJ2-7|TRBD1
CASSQATGDWPLPYEQYF
TGCGCCAGCAGCCAAGCCACAGGGGATTGGCCCCTCCCCTACGAGCAGTACTTC
>.|TRBV28|TRBJ1-1|.
CASGALNMNTEAFF
TGTGCCAGCGGGGCCCTAAACATGAACACTGAAGCTTTCTTT
>.|TRBV5-1|TRBJ2-5|TRBD2
CASSFSGGADETQYF
TGCGCCAGCAGCTTTAGCGGGGGGGCCGATGAGACCCAGTACTTC
>.|TRBV7-2|TRBJ2-7|.
CASSLVRGEDEQYF
TGTGCCAGCAGCTTAGTTCGTGGGGAGGACGAGCAGTACTTC
>once|TRBV6-5|TRBJ1-2|.
CASSQPGYGYTF
TGTGCCAGCAGTCAACCGGGCTATGGCTACACCTTC
>.|TRBV7-8|TRBJ1-5|TRBD1
CASSLGDREAEPQHF
TGTGCCAGCAGCTTAGGGGACAGGGAAGCCGAGCCCCAGCATTTT
>.|TRBV7-9|TRBJ1-2|.
CASSLHVTGTDYTF
TGTGCCAGCAGCTTACATGTTACGGGGACTGACTACACCTTC
>few|TRBV2|TRBJ1-2|TRBD1
CASRIDREHGYTF
TGTGCCAGCAGGATAGACAGGGAACATGGCTACACCTTC
>.|TRBV2|TRBJ1-5|TRBD1
CAGGTGTQPQHF
TGTGCCGGGGGGACAGGGACTCAGCCCCAGCATTTT
>.|TRBV9|TRBJ1-6|TRBD1
CASSEGGYDRANSPLHF
TGTGCCAGCAGCGAAGGAGGTTACGACAGGGCCAATTCACCCCTCCACTTT
>.|TRBV18|TRBJ1-2|.
CASSPGEVSTYGYTF
TGTGCCAGCTCACCCGGGGAGGTCTCAACCTATGGCTACACCTTC
>few|TRBV10-2|TRBJ2-7|.
CASGRAAFYEQYF
TGCGCCAGCGGGCGGGCAGCTTTTTACGAGCAGTACTTC
>.|TRBV10-2|TRBJ2-5|TRBD1
CASRGDSSQETQYF
TGCGCCAGCAGAGGGGACAGTTCCCAAGAGACCCAGTACTTC
>once|TRBV5-1|TRBJ1-2|TRBD1
CASSFPGQGEILWGYTF
TGCGCCAGCAGCTTCCCGGGACAGGGGGAAATACTATGGGGCTACACCTTC
>.|TRBV3-1/TRBV3-2|TRBJ1-1|.
CASSQAQGFSF
TGTGCCAGCAGCCAAGCGCAGGGATTTTCTTTT
>.|TRBV24-1|TRBJ2-3|TRBD2
CATGTRQDTQYF
TGTGCCACAGGGACTAGGCAAGATACGCAGTATTTT
>.|TRBV10-3|TRBJ2-3|TRBD2
CASRSGGATDTQYF
TGTGCCAGTCGGAGCGGGGGGGCAACAGATACGCAGTATTTT
>few|TRBV6-4|TRBJ1-6|.
CASSPGGGSSPLHF
TGTGCCAGCAGTCCCGGCGGAGGGAGCTCACCCCTCCACTTT
>.|TRBV5-4|TRBJ2-1|TRBD2
CASSSSAGDSYNEQFF
TGTGCCAGCAGCTCGTCAGCGGGGGACTCCTACAATGAGCAGTTCTTC
>.|TRBV3-1/TRBV3-2|TRBJ2-3|TRBD1
CASSQEIDRASTDTQYF
TGTGCCAGCAGCCAAGAAATCGACAGGGCGAGCACAGATACGCAGTATTTT
>.|TRBV2|TRBJ2-5|.
CASSSSGQETQYF
TGTGCCAGCAGCTCAAGCGGGCAAGAGACCCAGTACTTC
>.|TRBV5-1|TRBJ2-7|TRBD1
CASSLGIPGTVSSYEQYF
TGCGCCAGCAGCTTGGGGATCCCCGGGACAGTGAGCTCCTACGAGCAGTACTTC
>.|TRBV7-9|TRBJ2-7|.
CASSPTPQRSNSYEQYF
TGTGCCAGCAGCCCTACCCCCCAGCGGTCCAACTCCTACGAGCAGTACTTC
>.|TRBV16|TRBJ2-7|TRBD2
CASSTLGGAYPYEQYF
TGTGCCAGCAGCACCCTGGGAGGGGCTTACCCCTACGAGCAGTACTTC
>.|TRBV29-1|TRBJ2-1|.
CSVPKLADYNEQFF
TGCAGCGTCCCGAAGCTCGCCGACTACAATGAGCAGTTCTTC
>.|TRBV6-5|TRBJ1-1|TRBD1
CASSTGGMVAEAFF
TGTGCCAGCAGTACAGGGGGCATGGTCGCTGAAGCTTTCTTT
>.|TRBV18|TRBJ1-2|TRBD1
CASSQWTGLSYGYTF
TGTGCCAGCTCACAATGGACAGGGCTCTCCTATGGCTACACCTTC
>.|TRBV2|TRBJ2-3|.
CASSRRLLTDTQYF
TGTGCCAGCAGTAGGCGACTACTCACAGATACGCAGTATTTT
>.|TRBV7-9|TRBJ1-2|.
CASSPPVPWSYGYTF
TGTGCCAGCAGCCCCCCGGTACCATGGAGCTATGGCTACACCTTC
>.|TRBV28|TRBJ1-2|.
CASSLGRKGTF
TGTGCCAGCAGTTTAGGACGGAAGGGGACCTTC
>.|TRBV19|TRBJ2-3|.
CASSTLLPGTDTQYF
TGTGCCAGTAGTACTCTTTTGCCGGGCACAGATACGCAGTATTTT
>.|TRBV9|TRBJ2-3|.
CASSVGKAGHTDTQYF
TGTGCCAGCAGCGTAGGAAAAGCGGGACACACAGATACGCAGTATTTT
>once|TRBV7-8|TRBJ1-2|.
CATTGGRYDYGYTF
TGTGCCACCACTGGAGGGAGATATGACTATGGCTACACCTTC
>.|TRBV3-1/TRBV3-2|TRBJ1-5|.
CASSQGRVGGPQHF
TGTGCCAGCAGCCAAGGCAGGGTGGGGGGGCCCCAGCATTTT
>once|TRBV6-5|TRBJ2-5|TRBD2
CASSYRRSGGRETQYF
TGTGCCAGCAGTTACCGCCGTAGCGGGGGTAGAGAGACCCAGTACTTC
>.|TRBV9|TRBJ1-5|.
CASSSMGGFNQPQHF
TGTGCCAGCAGCTCAATGGGGGGTTTCAATCAGCCCCAGCATTTT
>.|TRBV24-1|TRBJ2-7|.
CATIPRGEQYF
TGTGCCACCATCCCCAGGGGCGAGCAGTACTTC
>.|TRBV6-5|TRBJ1-2|.
CASSYGGNYGYTF
TGTGCCAGCAGTTATGGGGGGAACTATGGCTACACCTTC
>.|TRBV18|TRBJ1-1|.
CASSPTLVDRNTEAFF
TGTGCCAGCTCACCGACCCTAGTGGACAGGAACACTGAAGCTTTCTTT
>.|TRBV11-2|TRBJ1-6|.
CASSSTWGGNRALWPLHF
TGTGCCAGCAGCTCCACCTGGGGGGGGAACAGGGCTCTTTGGCCCCTCCACTTT
>.|TRBV4-1|TRBJ1-1|.
CASSGIGNTEAFF
TGCGCCAGCTCGGGTATAGGGAACACTGAAGCTTTCTTT